This TCR beta chain is from a study of OX40 agonist ivuxolimab in advanced cancers. As for the study in general: Ivuxolimab was delivered to patients intravenously every 2 weeks at doses spanning 0.01 to 10 mg/kg.

About this clone: Its antigen is undetermined.

The CDR3 loop spans 16 amino acids. Germline CDR1 is SGHNT and CDR2 is YYREEE (reference sequence). V was shortened by 4 bases and J by 6 bases, with 22 bases between the two germline ends. Findings of the study overall: CD4+ and CD8+ blood T cells expanded clonally by week 6 at 0.1 to 3.0 mg/kg. The work left the antigen specificity of expanded peripheral T cells undetermined.

Sequencing was performed with immunoSEQ multiplex PCR; in TCRdb, only in-frame clones are kept and a portion is missing. The repertoire has 100,000 to 120,000 clones, around nine tenths of them found once; the top ten carry less than 0.35%. This sequence originates from an adult with an advanced solid tumor such as melanoma, head and neck, liver or kidney cancer. The chain combines TRBV5-4 with TRBJ1-2, with D possibly TRBD1 on 5 matching bases. Sequenced material: CD4+ or CD8+ T cells sorted from blood, taken in a trial of the OX40 agonist ivuxolimab. CDR3 region: CASSPWAGRSVDGYTF. In DNA, the CDR3 is TGTGCCAGCAGCCCCTGGGCAGGGAGATCGGTGGATGGCTACACCTTC. Full variable domain (outside the CDR3, taken from reference TRBV5-4 and TRBJ1-2): ETGVTQSPTHLIKTRGQQVTLRCSSQSGHNTVSWYQQALGQGPQFIFQYYREEENGRGNFPPRFSGLQFPNYSSELNVNALELDDSALYLCASSPWAGRSVDGYTFGSGTRLTVV.